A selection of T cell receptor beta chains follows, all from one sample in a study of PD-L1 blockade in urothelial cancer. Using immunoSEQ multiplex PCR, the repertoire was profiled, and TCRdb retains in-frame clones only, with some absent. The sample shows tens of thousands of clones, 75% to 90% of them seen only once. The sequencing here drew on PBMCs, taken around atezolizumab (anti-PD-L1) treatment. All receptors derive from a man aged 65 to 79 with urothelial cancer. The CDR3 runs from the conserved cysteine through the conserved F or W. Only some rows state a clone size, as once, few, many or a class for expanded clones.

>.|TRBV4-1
CASSQALHNEQFF
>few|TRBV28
CASRRTDRGGYTF
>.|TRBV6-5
CASRSTADSIGEQYF
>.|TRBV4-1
CASKETGGGKTQYF
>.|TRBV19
CASSISGSSNQPQHF
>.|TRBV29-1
CSVGGGADKNIQYF
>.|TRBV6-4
CASSPGTGGYGYTF
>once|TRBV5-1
CASSSTGGETQYF
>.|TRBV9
CASSGQGVTYNEQFF
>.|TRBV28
CASTTWVGLAGVVGDTQYF
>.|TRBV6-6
CASGGDRGAYGYTF
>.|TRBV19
CASTGAAGAGETQYF
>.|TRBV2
CASSPQGSSLAEAFF
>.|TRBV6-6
CASSLDRDSNQPQHF
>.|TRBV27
CASSLKGQGNAGELFF
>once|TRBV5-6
CASKNSLIAYEQYF
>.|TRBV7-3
CASSFGTSGNNEQFF
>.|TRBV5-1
CASSLDRRMNTEAFF
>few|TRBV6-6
CASSYFTGGSGNTIYF
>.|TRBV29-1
CSARQAPSTDTQYF
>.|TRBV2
CASSEAGGGATDTQYF
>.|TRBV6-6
CASSRGMGGGYTEAFF
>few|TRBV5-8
CAAKGRELGTDTQYF
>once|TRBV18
CASSPISAGAVGRNEQFF
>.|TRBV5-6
CASSFGTGPETQYF
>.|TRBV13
CASRKQGPTGELFF
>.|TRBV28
CASCPATGADNEQFF
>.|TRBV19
CASSISPDGGNNEQFF
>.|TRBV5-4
CASSPGGASGGVEQFF
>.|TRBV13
CASSLSPSDEQYF
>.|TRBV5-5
CASSWWAGLAGEEGTGELFF
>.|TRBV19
CASTDSLSNQPQHF
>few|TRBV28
CASSDHNSTGANVLTF
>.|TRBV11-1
CASSLSGNRREQYF
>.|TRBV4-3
CASSQEITGGAKGYTF
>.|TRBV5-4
CALGLVGDTQYF
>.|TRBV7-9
CASTGQGSTDTQYF
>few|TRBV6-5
CASSGGTGKRAFF
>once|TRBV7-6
CASRPPNSGELFF
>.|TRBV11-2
CASSLRRSSYEQYF
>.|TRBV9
CASSPVNTEAFF
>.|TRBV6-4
CASSRDTMNTEAFF
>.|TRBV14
CASSQEGWTGYQYF
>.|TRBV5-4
CASSFDRSYGYTF